These 21 T cell receptor beta chains share one sample of origin, sequenced in a study of shared clonotypes between healthy human individuals. Naive CD8 cells lacked CD45RO, underwent positive selection for CCR7 and left out terminally differentiated effector memory CD45RA+ cells. Assay used: immunoSEQ multiplex PCR; TCRdb lists only in-frame clones, some missing. Found here are some 1,900,000 clones, less than 95% of them singletons; the top ten hold 0.95% to 1.5%. Sequencing was performed on naive CD8+ T cells sorted from blood. The source of these receptors is a man between 18 and 29 years old in good health.

The chain employs TRBV10-1 and TRBJ2-7; D is possibly TRBD1 (6 bases). Germline lookup yields CDR1 WNHNN and CDR2 SYGVQD (reference sequence). The CDR3 has 13 residues. V lost 7 bases and J 4 bases, leaving 14 bases between the germline ends. The CDR3 here is CASKSDSAYEQYF. The CDR3 nucleotides read TGCGCCAGCAAATCGGACAGCGCTTACGAGCAGTACTTC.

The rearrangement joins TRBV30 to TRBJ2-1; D is unclear. Looked up from germline, CDR1 is GTSNPN and CDR2 is SVGIG (reference sequence). The CDR3 spans 11 residues. V was pared by 4 bases and J by 7 bases, with 8 bases between. The CDR3 sequence is CAWKETNEQFF. As DNA, the CDR3 is TGTGCCTGGAAGGAGACTAATGAGCAGTTCTTC.

The gene calls are TRBV27 and TRBJ2-5; D is possibly TRBD2 (7 bases). The V and J ends lost 6 bases and 2 bases respectively, with 19 bases between them. Looked up from germline, CDR1 is MNHEY and CDR2 is SMNVEV (reference sequence). CDR3 length: 16 residues. CDR3 loop: CASSRLGAGAQETQYF. CDR3 sequence (DNA): TGTGCCAGCAGCCGCCTGGGGGCGGGAGCTCAAGAGACCCAGTACTTC.

The V call is TRBV19, the J call TRBJ1-2, with D uncertain. CDR3 length equals 16 residues. Per the germline V gene, CDR1 is LNHDA and CDR2 is SQIVND (reference sequence). V lost 5 bases to trimming and J lost 0 bases, with 16 bases between them. The CDR3 reads CASSLSSGYANYGYTF. The CDR3 nucleotides are TGTGCCAGTAGTTTAAGTTCGGGCTACGCTAACTATGGCTACACCTTC.

In regard to this clone: Other DNA sequences from this sample encode an identical CDR3 as well. The chain links TRBV7-9 to TRBJ2-3, with 9 nucleotides matching TRBD1. The CDR3 is 14 residues long. Germline V gives CDR1 SEHNR, CDR2 FQNEAQ (reference sequence). The trim removed 4 bases at V and 4 bases at J, leaving 3 bases unmatched. CDR3 nucleotide sequence: TGTGCCAGCAGCTCGGACAGGGGCGCAGATACGCAGTATTTT. It yields the protein CASSSDRGADTQYF.

V usage is TRBV27 and J usage is TRBJ2-1; 9 nucleotides match TRBD2. Germline assignment: CDR1 MNHEY and CDR2 SMNVEV (reference sequence). The CDR3 covers 17 residues. Germline trimming cut 2 bases from V and 10 bases from J; bases unmatched to any gene: 15. CDR3 loop: CASSLEVAGARLGEQFF. In nucleotides, the CDR3 is TGTGCCAGCAGTTTAGAAGTAGCGGGGGCCCGTTTGGGAGAGCAGTTCTTC.

The chain carries TRBV30 and TRBJ2-3; D not certain. V shed 5 bases and J shed 6 bases, with 9 bases lying between them. CDR1 GTSNPN and CDR2 SVGIG come from the germline V gene (reference sequence). The CDR3 consists of 11 residues. The CDR3 coding sequence is TGTGCCTGGGGGTCCCTTGATACGCAGTATTTT. This codes for CAWGSLDTQYF.

Regarding this clone: The same CDR3 can be traced to other DNA sequences in this sample. CDR3 nucleotide sequence: TGTGCCAGCAGCGCTCCCGGAGGGGGCTACACCTTC. It yields the protein CASSAPGGGYTF. This chain links TRBV9 with TRBJ1-2; no definite D call. The CDR3 is 12 amino acids. The germline CDR1 and CDR2 sequences are SGDLS and YYNGEE. V lost 3 bases, J lost 8 bases, and 11 bases lay in between.

This rearrangement joins TRBV7-8 to TRBJ1-1; a weak D match, TRBD1 (6 bases). Germline V gene sequence: CDR1 SGHVS, CDR2 FQNEAQ. The CDR3 totals 14 residues. The V end was cut by 8 bases, the J end by 5 bases, with 18 bases between. The CDR3: CASGEQGLGTEAFF. CDR3 DNA: TGTGCCAGCGGGGAACAGGGTTTGGGGACTGAAGCTTTCTTT.

CDR3 nucleotides: TGTGCCAGCAGCTGGGGACAGATCTACGAGCAGTACTTC. This codes for CASSWGQIYEQYF. The chain employs TRBV7-9 and TRBJ2-7; 7 positions agree with TRBD1. The CDR3 runs to 13 residues. V was pared by 4 bases and J by 3 bases, with 3 bases of the junction left unmatched. The germline V gene has CDR1 SEHNR and CDR2 FQNEAQ (reference sequence).

The chain carries TRBV13 and TRBJ2-7; 7 nucleotides align to TRBD2. V lost 2 bases to trimming and J lost 7 bases; unmatched junction nucleotides: 8. This CDR3 is built from 14 residues. Germline-derived CDR1 and CDR2 are PRHDT and FYEKMQ (reference sequence). In DNA, the CDR3 is TGTGCCAGCAGCTTATGGGAGGGGATAGGGGAGCAGTACTTC. Translated, it gives CASSLWEGIGEQYF.

This clone is a singleton in its sample. The chain uses TRBV29-1 and TRBJ1-2, with D tentatively TRBD1 (5 bases). Trimming stripped 3 bases from V and 5 bases from J, with 13 bases between. The V gene's germline CDR1 is SQVTM and CDR2 ANQGSEA. The CDR3 runs to 13 residues. CDR3 nucleotides: TGCAGCGTTGACTTGGCAGGGTGGTATGGCTACACCTTC. Amino acid sequence: CSVDLAGWYGYTF. The complete variable domain, with remaining parts taken from reference TRBV29-1 and TRBJ1-2, reads SAVISQKPSRDICQRGTSLTIQCQVDSQVTMMFWYRQQPGQSLTLIATANQGSEATYESGFVIDKFPISRPNLTFSTLTVSNMSPEDSSIYLCSVDLAGWYGYTFGSGTRLTVV.

The chain employs TRBV7-6 and TRBJ2-1, with D maybe TRBD2 (5 bases). The CDR3 totals 13 residues. Germline values: CDR1 SGHVS, CDR2 FNYEAQ. The V end was cut by 5 bases, the J end by 7 bases, with 12 bases between. The CDR3 here is CASSLGPGNEQFF. DNA of the CDR3: TGTGCCAGCAGCCTCGGGCCGGGGAATGAGCAGTTCTTC.

This chain uses TRBV9 with TRBJ2-2; D unclear. This CDR3 is built from 12 residues. The V end lost 3 bases, the J end lost 9 bases, and 9 bases lay between the germline ends. Germline CDR1 SGDLS, CDR2 YYNGEE. In DNA form, the CDR3 reads TGTGCCAGCAGCGGAAACCTTTGGGAGCTGTTTTTT. This codes for CASSGNLWELFF.

The V gene is TRBV4-3, the J gene TRBJ1-5; 10 nucleotides align to TRBD1. The V and J ends lost 4 bases and 6 bases, in that order; junction bases with no gene match: 6. Germline CDR1 and CDR2: LGHNA and YSLEER. CDR3 length: 15 residues. The CDR3: CASSPGTGVGQPQHF. The CDR3 DNA reads as TGCGCCAGCAGCCCCGGGACAGGGGTAGGTCAGCCCCAGCATTTT.

The count of this clone is one. This rearrangement joins TRBV2 to TRBJ2-7; either TRBD1 or TRBD2 may supply D (6 bases each). Germline loops: CDR1 SNHLY, CDR2 FYNNEI. The CDR3 is made up of 12 amino acids. CDR3 coding DNA: TGTGCTGGGGGGCGGTCCTCCTACGAGCAGTACTTC. The encoded protein is CAGGRSSYEQYF.

J is TRBJ2-2 and V is TRBV10-3; D is possibly TRBD2 (5 bases). The germline V gene encodes CDR1 ENHRY and CDR2 SYGVKD. The CDR3 has 16 residues. The V end was cut by 3 bases, the J end by 0 bases, with 11 bases between. In DNA form, the CDR3 reads TGTGCCATCAGTGATCAGAGGGTAACGAACACCGGGGAGCTGTTTTTT. Translation: CAISDQRVTNTGELFF.

Worth noting for this clone: One end of the junction is discordant with germline, which a read error may explain. At the DNA level, this CDR3 is encoded by other sequences in the same sample as well. The V gene is TRBV5-6, the J gene TRBJ2-3; no definite D call. The germline V gene encodes CDR1 SGHDT and CDR2 YYEEEE. The CDR3 is 12 amino acids. The CDR3 DNA is TGTGCTAGCAGCTTGATGGAAGATACGCAGTATTTT. Protein product: CASSLMEDTQYF.

The chain uses TRBV19 and TRBJ1-1; TRBD1 is a possible D gene (6 bases). In germline, CDR1 is LNHDA, CDR2 SQIVND (reference sequence). The V and J ends lost 3 bases and 4 bases respectively, with 15 bases between them. The CDR3 covers 15 residues. CDR3 loop: CASSIPAGAPTEAFF. DNA of the CDR3: TGTGCCAGTAGTATCCCGGCAGGGGCCCCCACTGAAGCTTTCTTT.

Concerning this clone: One end of the junction is discordant with germline, which a read error may explain. V gene TRBV6-1 combines with J gene TRBJ1-2; D possibly corresponds to TRBD1 (5 bases). CDR3 length equals 13 residues. The germline V gene encodes CDR1 MNHNS and CDR2 SASEGT. The CDR3 protein is CASSEDRYYGYTF. CDR3 coding DNA: TGTGCCAGCAGCGAAGACAGATACTATGGCTACACCTTC.

The table lists this clone with a count of one. The chain recombines TRBV6-1 with TRBJ2-5, with 10 bases fitting TRBD2. Germline CDR1 and CDR2: MNHNS and SASEGT. Trimming cost V 2 bases and J 2 bases; bases outside gene matches: 5. CDR3 size: 16 residues. CDR3 residues: CASSEWERGGQETQYF. CDR3 nucleotides: TGTGCCAGCAGTGAATGGGAGCGGGGGGGACAAGAGACCCAGTACTTC.